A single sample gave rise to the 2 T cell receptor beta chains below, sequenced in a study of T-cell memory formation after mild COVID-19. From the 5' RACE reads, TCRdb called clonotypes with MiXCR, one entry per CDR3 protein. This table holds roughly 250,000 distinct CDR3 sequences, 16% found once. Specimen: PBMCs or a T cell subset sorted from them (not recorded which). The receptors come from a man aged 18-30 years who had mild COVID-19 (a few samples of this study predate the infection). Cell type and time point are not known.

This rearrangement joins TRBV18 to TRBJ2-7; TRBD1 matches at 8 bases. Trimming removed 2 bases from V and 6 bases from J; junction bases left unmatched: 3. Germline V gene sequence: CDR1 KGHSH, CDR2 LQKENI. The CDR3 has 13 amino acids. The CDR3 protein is CASSPGQGGEQYV. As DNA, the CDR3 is TGTGCCAGCTCACCAGGACAGGGCGGCGAGCAGTACGTC.

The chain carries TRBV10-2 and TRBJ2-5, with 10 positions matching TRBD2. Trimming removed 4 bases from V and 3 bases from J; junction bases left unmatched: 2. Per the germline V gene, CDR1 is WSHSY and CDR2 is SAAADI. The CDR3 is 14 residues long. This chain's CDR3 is CASSVGLAKETQYF. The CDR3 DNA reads TGCGCCAGCAGTGTGGGACTAGCGAAAGAGACCCAGTACTTC.